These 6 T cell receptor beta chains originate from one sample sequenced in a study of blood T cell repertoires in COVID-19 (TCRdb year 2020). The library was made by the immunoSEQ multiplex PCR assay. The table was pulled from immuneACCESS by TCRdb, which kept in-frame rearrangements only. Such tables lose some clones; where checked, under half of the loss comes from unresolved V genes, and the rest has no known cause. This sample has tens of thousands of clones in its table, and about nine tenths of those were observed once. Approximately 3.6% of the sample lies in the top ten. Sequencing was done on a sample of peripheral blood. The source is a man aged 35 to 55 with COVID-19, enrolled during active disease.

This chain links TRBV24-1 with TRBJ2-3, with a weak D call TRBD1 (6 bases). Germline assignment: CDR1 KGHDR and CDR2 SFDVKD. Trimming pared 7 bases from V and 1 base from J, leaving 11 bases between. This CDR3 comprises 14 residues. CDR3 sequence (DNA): TGTGCCACCAGACGAGCAGGGGGCACAGATACGCAGTATTTT. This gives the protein CATRRAGGTDTQYF.

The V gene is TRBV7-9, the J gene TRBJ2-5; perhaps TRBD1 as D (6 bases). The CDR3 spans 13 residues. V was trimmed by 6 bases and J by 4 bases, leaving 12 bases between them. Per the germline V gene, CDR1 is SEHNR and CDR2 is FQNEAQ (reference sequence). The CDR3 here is CASRGTGLETQYF. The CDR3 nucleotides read TGTGCCAGCAGGGGAACAGGGTTAGAGACCCAGTACTTC.

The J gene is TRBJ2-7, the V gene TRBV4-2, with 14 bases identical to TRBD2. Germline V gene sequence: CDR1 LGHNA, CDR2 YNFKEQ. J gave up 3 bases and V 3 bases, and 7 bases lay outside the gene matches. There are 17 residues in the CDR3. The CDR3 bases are TGTGCCAGCAGCCAGATGGGACTAGCGGGAGACAACTACGAGCAGTACTTC. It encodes CASSQMGLAGDNYEQYF.

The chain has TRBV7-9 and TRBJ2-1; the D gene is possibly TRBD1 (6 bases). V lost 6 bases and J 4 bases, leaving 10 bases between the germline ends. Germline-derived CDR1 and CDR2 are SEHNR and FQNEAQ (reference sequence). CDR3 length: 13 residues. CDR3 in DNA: TGTGCCAGCAGTCGGACAGCATACAATGAGCAGTTCTTC. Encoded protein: CASSRTAYNEQFF.

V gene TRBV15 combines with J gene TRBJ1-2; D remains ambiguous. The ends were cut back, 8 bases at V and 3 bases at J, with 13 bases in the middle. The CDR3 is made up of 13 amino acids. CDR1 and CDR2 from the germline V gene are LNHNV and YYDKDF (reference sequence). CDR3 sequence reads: CATRDEAHYGYTF. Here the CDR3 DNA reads TGTGCCACCCGAGACGAGGCTCACTATGGCTACACCTTC.

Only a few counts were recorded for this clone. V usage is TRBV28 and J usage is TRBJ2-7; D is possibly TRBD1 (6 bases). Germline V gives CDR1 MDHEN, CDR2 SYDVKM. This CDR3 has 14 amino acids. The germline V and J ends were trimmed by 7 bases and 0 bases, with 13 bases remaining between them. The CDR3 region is CASTGTPFSYEQYF. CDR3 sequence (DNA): TGTGCCAGCACCGGGACACCATTCTCCTACGAGCAGTACTTC.